This T cell receptor beta chain was sequenced for a study of cytomegalovirus exposure and HLA in healthy donors. Study outcomes and limitations: TCR beta V- and J-gene trimming was later associated with a missense DCLRE1C variant. It has been reported that TCR beta sequences accurately predicted the HLA-A and HLA-B alleles of most subjects.

V was shortened by 8 bases and J by 2 bases, with 13 bases between the two germline ends. The CDR3 loop spans 13 amino acids. Germline V gives CDR1 MGHDK, CDR2 SYGVNS. To note about this clone: The antigen is not known.

Primers for the PCR totalled 60 Vbeta and 13 Jbeta. Using immunoSEQ multiplex PCR, the repertoire was profiled, and TCRdb retains in-frame clones only, with some absent. The repertoire holds 110,000 to 150,000 clones, with less than 10% as singletons. The sample taken for sequencing was PBMCs. The V and J genes are TRBV25-1 and TRBJ2-7; perhaps TRBD2 as D (5 bases). This TCR was sampled from a man between 45 and 60 years old in good health and CMV-seronegative. The CDR3 spells CASQISGTYEQYF. The CDR3 DNA follows: TGTGCCAGCCAGATATCCGGGACCTACGAGCAGTACTTC.